Below are 23 T cell receptor beta chains sequenced from a single sample in a study of T cells in narcolepsy. TCRdb's copy holds only in-frame clones and misses some; the assay was immunoSEQ multiplex PCR. Of some 8,000 clones in the sample, around 64% were seen once. The sample comprised CD45RA- memory CD8+ T cells from PBMCs. Receptor source: a human donor with narcolepsy.

The gene calls are TRBV4-1 and TRBJ2-1; 13 bases agree with TRBD2. The CDR3 runs to 17 residues. Germline V gene sequence: CDR1 MGHRA, CDR2 YSYEKL. The V segment lost 1 base and the J segment 6 bases; nucleotides outside the gene matches: 6. CDR3 in DNA: TGCGCCAGCAGCCAAGTTTTACTAGCGGGGGGGATCAATGAGCAGTTCTTC. It encodes CASSQVLLAGGINEQFF.

The chain employs TRBV19 and TRBJ2-7, with D possibly TRBD2 on 7 matching bases. V shed 1 base and J shed 0 bases, with 16 bases lying between them. Germline V gene data show CDR1 as LNHDA and CDR2 as SQIVND (reference sequence). The CDR3 is made up of 17 amino acids. The CDR3 reads CASSIVPTGGPSYEQYF. The DNA of the CDR3 is TGTGCCAGTAGTATAGTCCCCACGGGGGGCCCCTCCTACGAGCAGTACTTC.

V and J are TRBV6-5 and TRBJ1-3; TRBD1 agrees at 9 bases. J lost 3 bases, V lost 6 bases, and 6 bases had no gene match. CDR3 length: 15 residues. CDR1 and CDR2 (germline): MNHEY, SVGAGI. CDR3 in DNA: TGTGCCAGCAGCCTATTGACAGGGGGTGGAAACACCATATATTTT. Translating it yields CASSLLTGGGNTIYF.

By share of the sample, this clone is medium-sized. This chain joins TRBV7-9 and TRBJ1-4; D not certain. V was trimmed by 8 bases and J by 0 bases, leaving 7 bases between them. In germline, CDR1 is SEHNR, CDR2 FQNEAQ (reference sequence). The CDR3 covers 13 residues. Here the CDR3 reads CASAGSTNEKLFF. The CDR3 DNA reads TGTGCCAGCGCCGGGTCAACTAATGAAAAACTGTTTTTT.

V usage is TRBV6-6 and J usage is TRBJ2-3; D is perhaps TRBD1 (5 bases). The CDR3 covers 14 residues. Germline V gives CDR1 MNHNY, CDR2 SVGAGI (reference sequence). Trimming removed 6 bases at V and 4 bases at J, with 14 bases between. The CDR3 nucleotides are TGTGCCAGCAGCCCCACCAGGGTTTCAGATACGCAGTATTTT. Its protein product is CASSPTRVSDTQYF.

In this sample, this clone turned up a few times. The chain joins TRBV10-3 to TRBJ1-1; tentative D call: TRBD1 (6 bases). The CDR3 is 15 amino acids. CDR1 and CDR2 (germline): ENHRY, SYGVKD. V lost 2 bases and J lost 0, with 10 bases in between. CDR3: CAISELAGVNTEAFF. Here the CDR3 DNA reads TGTGCCATCAGTGAGCTGGCAGGGGTGAACACTGAAGCTTTCTTT.

V gene TRBV4-3 combines with J gene TRBJ2-3; 8 bases fit TRBD2. Germline assignment: CDR1 LGHNA and CDR2 YSLEER. This CDR3 is built from 17 residues. Trimming at V came to 0 bases and at J to 5 bases, leaving 10 bases not matched to a gene. DNA of the CDR3: TGCGCCAGCAGCCAAGATAGGGCGGGGGGCCAATTAGATACGCAGTATTTT. Its translation is CASSQDRAGGQLDTQYF.

The chain combines TRBV15 with TRBJ2-5; D may be TRBD1 or TRBD2 (6 bases each). Looked up from germline, CDR1 is LNHNV and CDR2 is YYDKDF (reference sequence). The CDR3 sequence is 15 residues long. V shed 4 bases and J shed 1 base, with 13 bases lying between them. The CDR3 DNA is TGTGCCACCAGCACCTGGGGGGCCCCCCAAGAGACCCAGTACTTC. Translation: CATSTWGAPQETQYF.

This chain links TRBV7-9 with TRBJ2-5, with D unresolved. CDR1 is SEHNR and CDR2 is FQNEAQ in the germline V gene (reference sequence). There are 15 residues in the CDR3. Trimming pared 0 bases from V and 1 base from J, leaving 9 bases between. The DNA for the CDR3 is TGTGCCAGCAGCTTAGCAGCAGCTTCCCAAGAGACCCAGTACTTC. It specifies CASSLAAASQETQYF.

V gene TRBV4-3 combines with J gene TRBJ1-1; D ambiguous. Trimming stripped 2 bases from V and 1 base from J, with 8 bases between. The germline V gene encodes CDR1 LGHNA and CDR2 YSLEER. The CDR3 loop spans 14 amino acids. The CDR3 loop reads CASSQSPGNTEAFF. The CDR3 region has the DNA TGCGCCAGCAGCCAATCCCCCGGGAACACTGAAGCTTTCTTT.

The chain joins TRBV7-9 to TRBJ2-3; 15 positions agree with TRBD2. The V segment lost 5 bases and the J segment 6 bases; nucleotides outside the gene matches: 3. Germline CDR1 SEHNR, CDR2 FQNEAQ (reference sequence). CDR3 length: 15 amino acids. CDR3 residues: CASSGTSGGYDTQYF. CDR3 bases: TGTGCCAGCAGCGGGACTAGCGGGGGGTATGATACGCAGTATTTT.

The gene calls are TRBV28 and TRBJ2-7, with a weak D call TRBD2 (6 bases). CDR1 and CDR2 from the germline V gene are MDHEN and SYDVKM. This CDR3 is built from 14 residues. Trimming stripped 2 bases from V and 6 bases from J, with 14 bases between. The CDR3 here is CASSLGGGTGEQYF. CDR3 in DNA: TGTGCCAGCAGTTTAGGCGGAGGGACGGGCGAGCAGTACTTC.

The chain has TRBV21-1 and TRBJ1-5; TRBD1, the table's D call, lacks a check against the DNA. TRBV21-1 is flagged as a pseudogene. The CDR3 has 18 residues. CDR3 nucleotide sequence: TGTGCCAGCAGCAAGGGGGGCTCGGACAGGGCCCGCAATCAGCCCCAGCATTTT. Amino acids: CASSKGGSDRARNQPQHF.

The genes are TRBV6-1 and TRBJ2-2; 11 nucleotides align to TRBD2. Germline CDR1 reads MNHNS; CDR2 reads SASEGT. Germline trimming cut 2 bases from V and 4 bases from J; bases unmatched to any gene: 0. This CDR3 has 15 residues. The CDR3 loop reads CASSELAGGTGELFF. In nucleotides, the CDR3 is TGTGCCAGCAGTGAACTAGCGGGGGGCACCGGGGAGCTGTTTTTT.

Judged by abundance, this clone is large. The chain combines TRBV9 with TRBJ2-5; 10 nucleotides align to TRBD1. The CDR3 spans 17 residues. Germline V gene sequence: CDR1 SGDLS, CDR2 YYNGEE. Trimming at V came to 0 bases and at J to 4 bases, leaving 9 bases not matched to a gene. The CDR3 sequence is CASSVASGDRGLETQYF. The DNA for the CDR3 is TGTGCCAGCAGCGTAGCCTCCGGCGACAGGGGGCTAGAGACCCAGTACTTC.

V is TRBV10-1 and J is TRBJ1-5; 7 nucleotides agree with TRBD1. Germline V gives CDR1 WNHNN, CDR2 SYGVQD (reference sequence). Trimming at V came to 7 bases and at J to 7 bases, leaving 10 bases not matched to a gene. CDR3 length: 14 residues. The DNA of the CDR3 is TGCGCCAGCACCCTAAGACAGGGCCAACAGCCCCAGCATTTT. It translates to CASTLRQGQQPQHF.

By frequency in the sample, this clone is medium-sized. In the same sample, other DNA sequences code for this CDR3. In nucleotides, the CDR3 is TGTGCCACCAGCAGAGAAAATTCACCCCTCCACTTT. Translation gives CATSRENSPLHF. The genes are TRBV15 and TRBJ1-6, with D uncertain. The V gene's germline CDR1 is LNHNV and CDR2 YYDKDF (reference sequence). This CDR3 has 12 amino acids. Trimming removed 0 bases at V and 7 bases at J, with 1 base between.

With regard to this clone: Just one base apart from a much larger clone, this may be a read error. The sample has other DNA sequences that encode this CDR3 too. The rearrangement links TRBV7-2 to TRBJ2-7; 8 bases fit TRBD2. Germline loops: CDR1 SGHTA, CDR2 FQGNSA. The CDR3 spans 15 residues. CDR3 sequence (DNA): TGCGCCAGCAGCCTCGGGGGGGGAGGCAACTACGAGCAGTACTTC. It encodes CASSLGGGGNYEQYF.

The V gene is TRBV6-4, the J gene TRBJ2-1; tentative D call: TRBD2 (7 bases). Trimming took 0 bases from V and 7 from J, leaving 16 bases between them. The CDR3 length is 16 residues. Germline CDR1 reads MRHNA; CDR2 reads SNTAGT. The CDR3 DNA reads TGTGCCAGCAGTGACTCCCGTGGGGGGGCATCGAATGAGCAGTTCTTC. This encodes CASSDSRGGASNEQFF.

This clone was seen a handful of times. The V and J genes are TRBV7-7 and TRBJ1-1; D uncertain. Trimming removed 1 base at V and 3 bases at J, with 6 bases between. The length of the CDR3 is 13 residues. Germline V gives CDR1 SSHAT, CDR2 FNYEAQ (reference sequence). CDR3 bases: TGTGCCAGCAGCTTAGACCGATACACTGAAGCTTTCTTT. Amino acid sequence: CASSLDRYTEAFF.

The genes are TRBV7-9 and TRBJ1-5, with 9 positions matching TRBD1. The CDR3 runs to 13 residues. J was trimmed by 6 bases and V by 6 bases; bases with no gene match: 3. CDR1 and CDR2 (germline): SEHNR, FQNEAQ (reference sequence). The CDR3 sequence is CASRSDRGQPQHF. Here the CDR3 DNA reads TGTGCCAGCAGATCGGACAGGGGTCAGCCCCAGCATTTT.

J is TRBJ2-7 and V is TRBV5-6; tentative D call: TRBD1 (6 bases). The germline gives CDR1 SGHDT, CDR2 YYEEEE. CDR3 length equals 14 residues. V gave up 4 bases and J gave up 3 bases, with 14 bases separating them. CDR3 DNA sequence: TGTGCCAGCAGCATCCGGGACACCTACTACGAGCAGTACTTC. This encodes CASSIRDTYYEQYF.

The chain combines TRBV6-4 with TRBJ2-3, with 8 bases aligning to TRBD2. Germline CDR1 MRHNA, CDR2 SNTAGT. The CDR3 is made up of 16 amino acids. Losses at the gene ends were 0 bases for V and 2 bases for J; bases not matched to a gene: 4. The CDR3 region is CASSDSNGGATDTQYF. The DNA for the CDR3 is TGTGCCAGCAGTGACTCGAACGGGGGGGCCACAGATACGCAGTATTTT.